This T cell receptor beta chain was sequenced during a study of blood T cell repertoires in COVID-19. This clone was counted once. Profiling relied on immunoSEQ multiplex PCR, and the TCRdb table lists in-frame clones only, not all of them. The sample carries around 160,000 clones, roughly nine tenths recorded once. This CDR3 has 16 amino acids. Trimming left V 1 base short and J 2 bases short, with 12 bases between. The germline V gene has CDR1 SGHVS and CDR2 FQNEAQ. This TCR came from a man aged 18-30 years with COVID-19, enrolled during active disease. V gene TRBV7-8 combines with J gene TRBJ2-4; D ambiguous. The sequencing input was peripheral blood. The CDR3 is CASSLVPGRPKNIQYF. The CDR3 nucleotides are TGTGCCAGCAGCTTAGTGCCGGGTAGGCCCAAAAACATTCAGTACTTC.